This TCR beta chain was retrieved from a study of Graves' ophthalmopathy and Graves' hyperthyroidism (dated by TCRdb to the late 2010s). The study in broad terms: Peripheral blood samples were taken at the time of initial diagnosis, before any treatment was given. To tell Graves' ophthalmopathy apart from Graves' hyperthyroidism, and to predict which patients would progress to ophthalmopathy, the study relied on TCR beta repertoire signatures. In total, under 150 blood samples were TCR-sequenced: some 43 ophthalmopathy, under 80 hyperthyroidism and approximately 17 hyperthyroidism-to-ophthalmopathy patients. To explore V-J signatures distinguishing ophthalmopathy from hyperthyroidism, a discovery set of some 100 patients (roughly 42 ophthalmopathy, over 55 stable hyperthyroidism) was enrolled. The independent validation cohort included around 19 hyperthyroidism patients plus 17 patients who later progressed from hyperthyroidism to ophthalmopathy. T-cell repertoires of thyroid tissue and blood were compared in a handful of hyperthyroidism patients. Once sampling was done, hyperthyroidism patients were given methimazole at a starting dose of 30 mg daily, while ophthalmopathy patients were given high-dose intravenous methylprednisolone. The approximately 100 discovery patients were divided at random into training and test sets in a 7:3 ratio. Findings and caveats that apply to the study as a whole: In cross-validation, the 13-signature model distinguished ophthalmopathy from stable hyperthyroidism with 85% to 90% sensitivity and about 84% specificity, and in the test set the corresponding values were about 80% and 75%. No statistical method was used to set the sample size in advance, and the investigators knew which group each participant was assigned to. Among expanded thyroid clonotypes with frequency above 0.001, most also showed up in blood, which suggests that blood repertoires may reflect the thyroid immune response. In validation, the model predicted ophthalmopathy progression with about 70% sensitivity and approximately 75% specificity; 12 predicted patients were CT-confirmed with GO in a median of around 6.5 months.

This clonotype was counted between two and nine times. This clone's antigen is unknown. No base-level quality is on record; no much larger clone is a single base apart. Stable hyperthyroidism was defined as no progression to ophthalmopathy within 18 months of follow-up. Patients with hyperthyroidism were aged 18 to 65 years, had been newly diagnosed, and had a disease duration of less than 2 months. Patients were excluded if they had other autoimmune diseases, uncontrolled infections, pregnancy or lactation. Diagnosis was based on clinical symptoms, serum thyroxine, TRAb, thyroid ultrasound and orbital computed tomography. Ficoll-Paque density gradient centrifugation was used to isolate PBMCs from around 9.1 ml of fresh peripheral blood. Trizol reagent was used to extract the total RNA, and its quality was then checked on an Agilent 2100 Bioanalyzer. Trimming takes 4 bases off V and 2 bases off J; junction bases not matched to a gene: 8. The germline V gene sets CDR1 to SGHAT and CDR2 to FQNNGV. Reading from cysteine to phenylalanine, the CDR3 counts 17 amino acids. Left in the record is the CDR3 DNA by itself, 51 bases read in frame from the first base.

TCR beta CDR3 regions were amplified from RNA transcripts for repertoire sequencing. HTBI primers and the Qiagen OneStep RT-PCR kit were used in a first-round RT-PCR, which was followed by a second-round multiplex PCR, size selection and purification. The libraries underwent paired-end sequencing with 100 bp reads on an Illumina HiSeq2000. The original pipeline was this. SOAPnuke was used to process the reads, removing any read that contained adapters or uncalled bases, had a mean Phred below 15, or lacked an exact match to the constant primer or identifier. COPE v1.2.5 was used to merge the high-quality paired reads. Unique nucleotide sequences were defined as clonotypes and aligned to IMGT TRB V, D and J references using MiTCR v1.1. Only V-J combinations with frequency above 0.0001 were analysed, covering approximately 99% of repertoires. For each V-J combination, a TCR clonal expansion and chaos score was defined as the ratio of F50 clonal expansion to chaos observed in the TCRdist matrix. Welch's t-statistics and random forest were used to reduce the features to 13 V-J combinations, which were then used as input to a naive Bayes classifier. Thyroid-blood repertoire similarity was quantified with the Morisita-Horn index. TCRdb applied fastp at Q25 and MiXCR to the public reads, then kept only in-frame beta chains. Rows are unified per CDR3 protein, each entry keeping the most common DNA and genes. The V and J calls and clone size are TCRdb's, not the authors'. The sample contains hundreds of thousands of distinct CDR3 sequences, around 21% of them found a single time. Around 3% of the sample goes to the ten largest clones.

The TCR was taken from a young woman with stable Graves' hyperthyroidism. Donor details come from another sample of the same person, matched by shared clones. The specimen was peripheral blood. The chain was built from TRBV11-2 and TRBJ2-3; TRBD2 agrees with 11 junctional bases. The CDR3 loop reads CASSSPTSGIYTDTQYF. The bases read TGTGCCAGCAGCTCCCCGACTAGCGGGATTTACACAGATACGCAGTATTTT.